These T cell receptor beta chains were read from a single sample in a study of sequential checkpoint blockade in melanoma. Sequencing was performed with immunoSEQ multiplex PCR; in TCRdb, only in-frame clones are kept and a portion is missing. Seen here are over 15,000 clones, approximately 70% observed once, and the top ten hold over 9.5%. Material: CD8+ T cells sorted from blood (inferred from file names), obtained from a patient given nivolumab and ipilimumab in sequence. These receptors were obtained from a human donor with melanoma. CDR3s include the opening cysteine and the closing phenylalanine or tryptophan. A D gene is named only where the DNA matches it firmly. Clone size, where shown, is once, few, many, or a class for clones that have expanded.

size	V	length	D	J	CDR3	DNA
once	TRBV2	13	TRBD1	TRBJ1-4	CASSGQGKEKLFF	TGTGCCAGCAGTGGACAGGGAAAGGAAAAACTGTTTTTT
NA	TRBV4-1	15	NA	TRBJ2-1	CASSQEESSYNEQFF	TGCGCCAGCAGCCAAGAGGAGAGCTCCTACAATGAGCAGTTCTTC
NA	TRBV20-1	11	NA	TRBJ1-2	CSARATGGYTF	TGCAGTGCTAGGGCGACTGGCGGCTACACCTTC
once	TRBV15	17	NA	TRBJ1-5	CATSRDRRVYSNQPQHF	TGTGCCACCAGCAGAGATAGGAGAGTTTATAGCAATCAGCCCCAGCATTTT
NA	TRBV7-9	16	TRBD1	TRBJ2-3	CASTGGSFTHTDTQYF	TGTGCCAGCACAGGGGGAAGCTTCACACACACAGATACGCAGTATTTT
NA	TRBV9	14	TRBD2	TRBJ2-5	CASSHGGVVETQYF	TGTGCCAGCAGCCATGGGGGGGTGGTCGAGACCCAGTACTTC
few	TRBV27	15	NA	TRBJ1-6	CASSSYAGANSPLHF	TGTGCCAGCAGTTCTTACGCGGGGGCTAATTCACCCCTCCACTTT
NA	TRBV12-2	15	NA	TRBJ1-5	CASRLVDGSNQPQHF	TGTGCAAGTCGCTTAGTTGACGGGAGCAATCAGCCCCAGCATTTT
NA	TRBV9	16	TRBD1	TRBJ1-2	CASSAPRDRGHYGYTF	TGTGCCAGCAGCGCGCCGAGGGACAGGGGGCACTATGGCTACACCTTC
NA	TRBV30	15	TRBD2	TRBJ2-4	CAWTRIGGAENIQYF	TGTGCCTGGACACGTATCGGGGGGGCCGAAAACATTCAGTACTTC
NA	TRBV6-5	14	NA	TRBJ1-2	CASSGVGAQYGYTF	TGTGCCAGCAGTGGGGTGGGGGCCCAATATGGCTACACCTTC
NA	TRBV11-3	14	TRBD1	TRBJ1-1	CASSTGGQKAEAFF	TGTGCCAGCAGTACCGGGGGACAGAAGGCTGAAGCTTTCTTT
NA	TRBV9	14	NA	TRBJ2-1	CASSGEDSGNEQFF	TGTGCCAGCAGCGGAGAGGACAGCGGCAATGAGCAGTTCTTC
few	TRBV6-5	13	NA	TRBJ2-7	CASSYGQGDEQYF	TGTGCCAGCAGTTACGGACAAGGAGACGAGCAGTACTTC